One TCR beta chain is described in this entry. What antigen it recognizes has not been identified. Per-base qualities were not stored, and no clone one base away is much larger. For sequencing of the TCRbeta CDR3 region, genomic DNA was extracted from the sorted cells. The immunoSEQ Assay was used for sequencing of TCRbeta CDR3 regions. The source is immuneACCESS, and TCRdb retained only in-frame sequences with V and J called. Part of the clones is not carried over; for the studies checked, unresolved V genes explain less than half of this, and the remainder is unexplained. In all, the sample holds approximately 31,000 clones, and nearly 90% of those were seen once. The ten largest clones capture 58% of the sample. This entry comes from a study of OX40 agonist ivuxolimab in advanced cancers. With regard to the full study: Ivuxolimab was an agonistic, fully human IgG2 monoclonal antibody directed against OX40 (CD134), a costimulatory receptor. Intravenous ivuxolimab was administered to patients every 2 weeks at six dose levels: 0.01, 0.1, 0.3, 1.5, 3 and 10 mg/kg. Of the approximately 50 patients in dose escalation, approximately 20 had hepatocellular carcinoma, roughly 15 had melanoma, 9 had renal cell carcinoma and 9 had head and neck cancer. A male proportion of around 80% and a mean age of approximately 61 years, ranging from roughly 23 to 85, were recorded for the dose-escalation cohort. Prior anti-PD-1, anti-PD-L1 or anti-CTLA-4 therapy was permitted, and 30% to 45% of dose-escalation patients had received checkpoint inhibitors. Partial responses were achieved by three dose-escalation patients, of whom one had hepatocellular carcinoma and two had cutaneous melanoma. Peripheral TCRbeta sequencing aimed to test whether ivuxolimab altered TCR sequence diversity and caused clonal T-cell expansion. The paper reports the monotherapy dose-escalation portion (N of about 51 patients) of the phase I ivuxolimab trial.

The trial excluded patients who had a history of autoimmune disease or who were on systemic immunosuppression. Peripheral blood for TCR sequencing was drawn from every dose cohort at baseline, at cycle 4 day 1 and at cycle 7 day 1. The samples were drawn from a first-in-human, open-label, multicenter phase I dose-escalation trial of ivuxolimab. Adults with locally advanced or metastatic melanoma, renal cell carcinoma, hepatocellular carcinoma or head and neck squamous cell carcinoma were enrolled in the trial. Before TCR sequencing, CD4+ T cells and CD8+ T cells from peripheral blood were sorted into separate populations. V is pruned by 5 bases and J by 1 base, leaving 10 bases of the junction without a gene match. Based on the germline V gene (reference sequence), the CDR1 and CDR2 sequences are SEHNR and FQNEAQ. The CDR3 runs 16 residues from the cysteine to the phenylalanine. Only CDR3 DNA remains: 48 bases, in frame from the first base.

Study-level results and caveats: Low levels of normalized T-cell clonal expansion were also seen in some nonresponding patients. After ivuxolimab, expanded clones were on average more numerous among CD8+ T cells than among CD4+ T cells. In the 0.1-3.0 mg/kg groups, partial responders were among the patients with the lowest normalized peripheral clonal expansion, particularly in CD8+ T cells. At doses of 0.1 to 3.0 mg/kg, clonal expansion of both CD4+ and CD8+ T cells in blood was seen between baseline and week 6. The antigen specificity of the peripheral T cells that underwent clonal expansion was not determined.

The sequence came from an adult with an advanced solid tumor such as melanoma, head and neck, liver or kidney cancer. This specimen consisted of CD4+ or CD8+ T cells sorted from blood, obtained in a trial of the OX40 agonist ivuxolimab. The V and J genes are TRBV7-9 and TRBJ2-5; 7 of the junction bases match TRBD2. CDR3 reads: CASSSFSGTTQETQYF. The DNA sequence is given as TGTGCCAGCAGCAGCTTTTCCGGGACTACCCAAGAGACCCAGTACTTC.